This entry lists 21 T cell receptor beta chains sequenced from one sample in a study of HIV-infected children after antiretroviral therapy interruption. Regarding treatment: PENTA 11 planned treatment interruption arm or continuous ART arm. A 3' RACE protocol on RNA, with unique molecular identifiers, produced the TCR library. TCRdb re-called the 3' RACE reads through MiXCR, storing one row per CDR3 protein. In the table there are more than 75,000 distinct CDR3 sequences, approximately 6.9% of which are singletons. The sequences come from CD45RA+ CD4+ T cells from PBMCs, pooled from several time points, collected from a donor given antiretroviral therapy, either interrupted or continuous. Subset noted: naive CD4+ CD45RA+ CD45RO- T cells. Receptor source: a pool of human donors with HIV.

There are a few counts of this clonotype. The V call is TRBV7-2, the J call TRBJ2-6; TRBD1 matches at 8 bases. V lost 5 bases and J lost 2; bases outside the gene matches: 5. CDR1 SGHTA and CDR2 FQGNSA come from the germline V gene. The CDR3 runs to 16 residues. CDR3 loop: CASSHMTGAGANVLTF. The CDR3 region has the DNA TGTGCCAGCAGCCATATGACAGGGGCTGGGGCCAACGTCCTGACTTTC.

This clonotype was seen ten or more times. The CDR3 DNA reads as TGTGCCAGCATCCCCACGGACAGGGGAACCGAGACCCAGTACTTC. It is translated as CASIPTDRGTETQYF. V gene TRBV28 combines with J gene TRBJ2-5; 9 nucleotides agree with TRBD1. CDR3 length: 15 amino acids. Germline loops: CDR1 MDHEN, CDR2 SYDVKM. The V segment lost 7 bases and the J segment 5 bases; nucleotides outside the gene matches: 11.

At least ten counts were recorded for this clonotype. The V call is TRBV12-5, the J call TRBJ1-6; TRBD1 is a possible D gene (5 bases). CDR3 length: 18 residues. The V gene lost 0 bases and the J gene lost 2 bases, with 14 bases spanning the gap. Germline V gives CDR1 LGHNT, CDR2 FRNRAP. CDR3 bases: TGTGCTAGTGGTTTGGTACTATCGGGACGGGCCTATAATTCACCCCTCCACTTT. Its translation is CASGLVLSGRAYNSPLHF.

This clonotype was seen ten or more times. CDR3 residues: CASSQGTGLSYEQYF. The DNA for the CDR3 is TGCGCCAGCAGTCAGGGGACAGGTCTCTCCTACGAGCAGTACTTC. The rearrangement links TRBV23-1 to TRBJ2-7; 8 bases line up with TRBD1. TRBV23-1 is an open reading frame whose function is uncertain. The ends lost 3 bases at V and 0 bases at J; junction bases unmatched: 4. The CDR3 loop spans 15 amino acids.

This clonotype rates as medium-sized. J is TRBJ1-5 and V is TRBV6-6; D perhaps matches TRBD1 (6 bases). V was cut by 7 bases and J by 0 bases, with 7 bases left in between. The CDR3 sequence is 13 residues long. Germline values: CDR1 MNHNY, CDR2 SVGAGI (reference sequence). CDR3 protein: CASTGDSNQPQHF. The CDR3 DNA follows: TGTGCCAGCACAGGGGATAGCAATCAGCCCCAGCATTTT.

Ten or more counts support this clonotype. The chain recombines TRBV7-2 with TRBJ2-2; tentatively, D is TRBD1 (6 bases). Trimming shortened V by 4 bases and J by 5 bases, and 8 bases separated the two germline ends. Germline V gene lookup returns CDR1 SGHTA and CDR2 FQGNSA. This CDR3 has 13 residues. CDR3 nucleotides: TGTGCCAGCAGCTCCACAGGGACCGGGGAGCTGTTTTTT. It yields the protein CASSSTGTGELFF.

The sample holds a few counts of this clonotype. The chain carries TRBV19 and TRBJ1-5; 7 bases line up with TRBD1. This CDR3 has 15 residues. Unmatched junction bases numbered 9, after V lost 5 bases and J lost 5 bases. Per the germline V gene, CDR1 is LNHDA and CDR2 is SQIVND (reference sequence). The CDR3 is CASSPEGALHQPQHF. Here the CDR3 DNA reads TGTGCCAGTAGTCCAGAGGGGGCTCTACATCAGCCCCAGCATTTT.

This clonotype was seen many times. This sequence joins TRBV27 and TRBJ1-2; the D is unclear. Germline loops: CDR1 MNHEY, CDR2 SMNVEV (reference sequence). The CDR3 length is 12 residues. The V and J ends lost 5 bases and 8 bases respectively, with 12 bases between them. CDR3 in DNA: TGTGCCAGCAGTCCGACGGGAGACGGCTACACCTTC. Translating gives CASSPTGDGYTF.

This clonotype was observed many times. The chain uses TRBV19 and TRBJ1-6; TRBD1 matches 7 bases. The germline V gene has CDR1 LNHDA and CDR2 SQIVND (reference sequence). CDR3 size: 15 residues. J gave up 7 bases and V 5 bases, and 8 bases lay outside the gene matches. The CDR3 sequence: CASSETGTVNSPLHF. The CDR3 region has the DNA TGTGCCAGTAGTGAAACCGGGACAGTAAATTCACCCCTCCACTTT. The full variable domain, with the rest looked up from reference TRBV19 and TRBJ1-6, is DGGITQSPKYLFRKEGQNVTLSCEQNLNHDAMYWYRQDPGQGLRLIYYSQIVNDFQKGDIAEGYSVSREKKESFPLTVTSAQKNPTAFYLCASSETGTVNSPLHFGNGTRLTVT.

This clonotype was recorded many times. V is TRBV5-1 and J is TRBJ1-6; D is undetermined. The V end was cut by 0 bases, the J end by 4 bases, with 17 bases between. Germline values: CDR1 SGHRS, CDR2 YFSETQ. This CDR3 has 18 amino acids. CDR3 loop: CASSLARQEGDYNSPLHF. CDR3 sequence (DNA): TGCGCCAGCAGCTTGGCCCGTCAAGAGGGAGATTATAATTCACCCCTCCACTTT.

This clonotype has a count of ten or more. This chain uses TRBV19 with TRBJ1-1; 7 bases map to TRBD1. This CDR3 is 14 amino acids long. CDR1 is LNHDA, CDR2 SQIVND, per germline (reference sequence). V was pared by 5 bases and J by 3 bases, with 6 bases of the junction left unmatched. CDR3 sequence: CASSQQGRDTEAFF. CDR3 coding DNA: TGTGCCAGTAGTCAACAGGGGAGGGACACTGAAGCTTTCTTT.

This clonotype was detected many times. This rearrangement joins TRBV7-3 to TRBJ2-1, with D tentatively TRBD2 (5 bases). Trimming pared 3 bases from V and 0 bases from J, leaving 9 bases between. The CDR3 runs to 15 residues. The germline CDR1 and CDR2 sequences are SGHTA and FQGTGA. This CDR3 reads CASSFFLASYNEQFF. DNA for the CDR3: TGTGCCAGCAGCTTTTTTCTAGCCTCCTACAATGAGCAGTTCTTC. Full variable domain (rest looked up from reference TRBV7-3 and TRBJ2-1): GAGVSQTPSNKVTEKGKYVELRCDPISGHTALYWYRQSLGQGPEFLIYFQGTGAADDSGLPNDRFFAVRPEGSVSTLKIQRTERGDSAVYLCASSFFLASYNEQFFGPGTRLTVL.

The chain's CDR3 is CASSIRGTDQPQHF. CDR3 nucleotides: TGTGCCAGTAGTATCCGGGGGACGGATCAGCCCCAGCATTTT. The rearrangement joins TRBV19 to TRBJ1-5; possible D gene TRBD1, 5 bases. The CDR3 consists of 14 residues. From germline, CDR1 is LNHDA and CDR2 SQIVND (reference sequence). The V end lost 3 bases, the J end lost 5 bases, and 11 bases lay between the germline ends.

At least ten counts were recorded for this clonotype. The CDR3 DNA sequence: TGTGCCACCAGTGATTCTGGGACTAGATTGAACAATGAGCAGTTCTTC. Encoded protein: CATSDSGTRLNNEQFF. The rearrangement links TRBV24-1 to TRBJ2-1; 8 bases are a match to TRBD2. J gave up 5 bases and V 2 bases, and 7 bases lay outside the gene matches. The CDR3 spans 16 residues. Looked up from germline, CDR1 is KGHDR and CDR2 is SFDVKD.

The sample holds many counts of this clonotype. This chain uses TRBV19 with TRBJ1-5; D is undetermined. The V end lost 4 bases, the J end lost 0 bases, and 10 bases lay between the germline ends. The CDR3 runs 15 residues. Germline-derived CDR1 and CDR2 are LNHDA and SQIVND (reference sequence). CDR3 DNA: TGTGCCAGTAGTACTCGGGCCTATAGCAATCAGCCCCAGCATTTT. Protein: CASSTRAYSNQPQHF.

J is TRBJ2-1 and V is TRBV3-1; tentatively, D is TRBD2 (7 bases). This CDR3 contains 18 residues. Germline V lookup: CDR1 LGHDT, CDR2 YNNKEL (reference sequence). With 7 bases removed from V and 1 base from J, the gap between germline ends came to 23 bases. DNA for the CDR3: TGTGCCAGCACCCCACCTAGGGGGGGAGAGAGGTCCTACAATGAGCAGTTCTTC. Protein: CASTPPRGGERSYNEQFF.

This clonotype has a count of ten or more. The chain is built from TRBV25-1 and TRBJ1-1, with no clear D. With 2 bases removed from V and 8 bases from J, the gap between germline ends came to 6 bases. Looked up from germline, CDR1 is MGHDK and CDR2 is SYGVNS. The CDR3 is 11 residues long. The CDR3 is CASSEGDEAFF. In nucleotides, the CDR3 is TGTGCCAGCAGTGAAGGTGACGAAGCTTTCTTT.

This clonotype was picked up many times. The CDR3 nucleotides read TGCGCCAGCAGCCTAGGGGCAGGCCGGGAGCTGTTTTTT. This sequence encodes CASSLGAGRELFF. The chain links TRBV4-1 to TRBJ2-2; D might be TRBD1 (5 bases). Germline lookup yields CDR1 MGHRA and CDR2 YSYEKL. The V end was cut by 4 bases, the J end by 9 bases, with 12 bases between. The CDR3 covers 13 residues.

The table lists this clonotype with many counts. The CDR3: CASSPTRLKETQYF. In DNA, the CDR3 is TGTGCCAGTAGCCCCACCCGGTTGAAAGAGACCCAGTACTTC. The chain carries TRBV19 and TRBJ2-5, with D unresolved. The germline V gene encodes CDR1 LNHDA and CDR2 SQIVND (reference sequence). The CDR3 sequence is 14 residues long. Trimming took off 6 bases at V and 3 bases at J, with 14 bases between the two ends. Full variable domain (outside the CDR3, taken from reference TRBV19 and TRBJ2-5): DGGITQSPKYLFRKEGQNVTLSCEQNLNHDAMYWYRQDPGQGLRLIYYSQIVNDFQKGDIAEGYSVSREKKESFPLTVTSAQKNPTAFYLCASSPTRLKETQYFGPGTRLLVL.

This clonotype came up many times. The rearrangement joins TRBV10-3 to TRBJ2-4; D is ambiguous. Germline V gene data show CDR1 as ENHRY and CDR2 as SYGVKD. The CDR3 is 13 amino acids. Deletions cut 3 bases from V and 9 bases from J, with 12 bases between. DNA of the CDR3: TGTGCCATCAGTGACGGCAGGCCAGTCATTCAGTACTTC. Its protein product is CAISDGRPVIQYF.

This clonotype was seen at least ten times. V and J are TRBV5-6 and TRBJ1-2, with 7 bases matching TRBD1. Unmatched junction bases numbered 3, after V lost 0 bases and J lost 4 bases. Germline V gives CDR1 SGHDT, CDR2 YYEEEE. This CDR3 spans 14 amino acids. The CDR3 region is CASSLGGGSYGYTF. The CDR3 DNA reads as TGTGCCAGCAGCTTGGGAGGGGGCTCCTATGGCTACACCTTC.